This passage covers 25 T cell receptor beta chains from one sample sequenced in a study of OX40 agonist ivuxolimab in advanced cancers. Libraries were prepared by immunoSEQ multiplex PCR; TCRdb keeps only in-frame clonotypes and omits some of them. The profile covers about 77,000 clones, with about nine tenths appearing a single time and about 2.3% taken by the ten largest. The sample consisted of CD4+ or CD8+ T cells sorted from blood, taken in a trial of the OX40 agonist ivuxolimab. The receptors derive from an adult with an advanced solid tumor such as melanoma, head and neck, liver or kidney cancer.

The chain links TRBV6-1 to TRBJ1-5; 7 bases map to TRBD1. The V gene's germline CDR1 is MNHNS and CDR2 SASEGT. This CDR3 comprises 15 residues. The V segment lost 7 bases and the J segment 7 bases; nucleotides outside the gene matches: 13. The CDR3 DNA is TGTGCCAGCAATTTTGAGGGGGCGAGGAGACAGCCCCAGCATTTT. It encodes CASNFEGARRQPQHF.

V usage is TRBV21-1 and J usage is TRBJ2-2; the table calls TRBD2, which could not be checked here. TRBV21-1 is classified as a pseudogene. CDR3 length: 19 residues. CDR3 in amino acids: CASSKAPRGAGGDTGELFF. CDR3 coding DNA: TGTGCCAGCAGCAAAGCCCCAAGAGGAGCGGGGGGGGACACCGGGGAGCTGTTTTTT.

This clone appeared once. The chain joins TRBV7-9 to TRBJ1-5; maybe TRBD1 (5 bases). The germline CDR1 and CDR2 sequences are SEHNR and FQNEAQ (reference sequence). Deletions cut 5 bases from V and 3 bases from J, with 14 bases between. The CDR3 has 15 residues. The CDR3 spells CASSPRGGLNQPQHF. The CDR3 DNA sequence: TGTGCCAGCAGCCCAAGGGGCGGCCTCAATCAGCCCCAGCATTTT.

This clone showed up just a few times. The chain couples TRBV28 to TRBJ1-2, with 7 nucleotides matching TRBD1. Losses at the gene ends were 10 bases for V and 8 bases for J; bases not matched to a gene: 10. This CDR3 has 12 residues. Looked up from germline, CDR1 is MDHEN and CDR2 is SYDVKM. The CDR3 protein is CATQGDRLGYTF. CDR3 DNA: TGTGCCACCCAGGGGGACCGCCTAGGCTACACCTTC.

The chain recombines TRBV30 with TRBJ1-2, with 7 bases lining up with TRBD1. Germline V gene sequence: CDR1 GTSNPN, CDR2 SVGIG (reference sequence). V dropped 2 bases and J dropped 8; count of bases not matched to a gene: 11. The length of the CDR3 is 14 residues. Here the CDR3 DNA reads TGTGCCTGGAGTATAATACCTCAGGGGGTCGGCTACACCTTC. This encodes CAWSIIPQGVGYTF.

This clone appeared once. The V call is TRBV27, the J call TRBJ2-7; D might be TRBD2 (7 bases). CDR3 size: 14 residues. Trimming removed 6 bases at V and 1 base at J, with 13 bases between. Germline-derived CDR1 and CDR2 are MNHEY and SMNVEV (reference sequence). CDR3 protein: CASRRGGGSYEQYF. CDR3 sequence (DNA): TGTGCCAGCAGGAGGGGGGGAGGTTCCTACGAGCAGTACTTC.

This sequence joins TRBV28 and TRBJ1-1; TRBD1 aligns across 9 bases. Germline V gene sequence: CDR1 MDHEN, CDR2 SYDVKM. The length of the CDR3 is 14 residues. Losses at the gene ends were 5 bases for V and 11 bases for J; bases not matched to a gene: 12. The CDR3: CASSGTWTGVGAFF. Written as DNA, the CDR3 is TGTGCCAGCAGTGGGACCTGGACAGGGGTTGGCGCTTTCTTT.

This clone has a single count. The chain combines TRBV30 with TRBJ2-5; D is uncertain. Trimming shortened V by 3 bases and J by 5 bases, and 13 bases separated the two germline ends. This CDR3 is 13 amino acids long. Germline CDR1 reads GTSNPN; CDR2 reads SVGIG (reference sequence). CDR3 protein: CAWSVDRSETQYF. The CDR3 region has the DNA TGTGCCTGGAGCGTCGACCGGTCGGAGACCCAGTACTTC.

V and J are TRBV28 and TRBJ2-7, with D perhaps matching TRBD1 (5 bases). The V end lost 7 bases, the J end lost 3 bases, and 10 bases lay between the germline ends. The CDR3 has 12 residues. CDR1 MDHEN and CDR2 SYDVKM come from the germline V gene. CDR3 DNA: TGTGCCAGCAAGGCAGGGAACTACGAGCAGTACTTC. This sequence encodes CASKAGNYEQYF.

This sequence joins TRBV11-3 and TRBJ2-3; TRBD1 matches 10 bases. The CDR3 is 15 amino acids. J was trimmed by 2 bases and V by 5 bases; bases with no gene match: 4. Germline loops: CDR1 SGHNT, CDR2 YENEEA. The DNA for the CDR3 is TGTGCCAGCAGCCCCCGACAGGGGGCCACAGATACGCAGTATTTT. Translation: CASSPRQGATDTQYF.

This chain links TRBV15 with TRBJ2-3; TRBD1 is a possible D gene (5 bases). This CDR3 contains 14 residues. V was shortened by 4 bases and J by 2 bases, with 10 bases between the two germline ends. The germline gives CDR1 LNHNV, CDR2 YYDKDF (reference sequence). For the CDR3, the DNA is TGTGCCACCAGCAAAGGGGTGAACACAGATACGCAGTATTTT. It codes for CATSKGVNTDTQYF.

The gene calls are TRBV7-9 and TRBJ2-1; 7 bases are shared with TRBD1. Trimming at V came to 4 bases and at J to 7 bases, leaving 13 bases not matched to a gene. The germline V gene encodes CDR1 SEHNR and CDR2 FQNEAQ (reference sequence). The CDR3 is 16 residues long. The CDR3 protein is CASSSKPGQTLNEQFF. The CDR3 nucleotides read TGTGCCAGCAGCTCAAAACCGGGACAGACGCTTAATGAGCAGTTCTTC. The whole variable domain, filled in from reference TRBV7-9 and TRBJ2-1, reads DTGVSQNPRHKITKRGQNVTFRCDPISEHNRLYWYRQTLGQGPEFLTYFQNEAQLEKSRLLSDRFSAERPKGSFSTLEIQRTEQGDSAMYLCASSSKPGQTLNEQFFGPGTRLTVL.

V usage is TRBV5-1 and J usage is TRBJ2-6; D may be TRBD1 (5 bases). There are 15 residues in the CDR3. Germline V CDR1 and CDR2: SGHRS, YFSETQ. Trimming stripped 4 bases from V and 2 bases from J, with 10 bases between. Here the CDR3 reads CASSVTGTGANVLTF. CDR3 nucleotides: TGCGCCAGCAGCGTCACAGGTACTGGGGCCAACGTCCTGACTTTC.

V usage is TRBV5-5 and J usage is TRBJ2-2; D is unclear. The CDR3 loop spans 14 amino acids. Germline loops: CDR1 SGHKS, CDR2 YYEKEE (reference sequence). With 4 bases removed from V and 6 bases from J, the gap between germline ends came to 13 bases. Here the CDR3 DNA reads TGTGCCAGCAGCCTCCCCGCCCGGGCCGGGGAGCTGTTTTTT. Its protein is CASSLPARAGELFF.

This sequence joins TRBV5-1 and TRBJ1-4, with a tentative D call TRBD1 (6 bases). From germline, CDR1 is SGHRS and CDR2 YFSETQ. V was clipped by 4 bases and J by 2 bases, with 12 bases between them. The CDR3 spans 15 residues. The CDR3: CASSPQQGTNEKLFF. The CDR3 DNA is TGCGCCAGCAGCCCGCAACAGGGTACTAATGAAAAACTGTTTTTT. Based on the CDR3 plus reference TRBV5-1 and TRBJ1-4, the full variable domain is KAGVTQTPRYLIKTRGQQVTLSCSPISGHRSVSWYQQTPGQGLQFLFEYFSETQRNKGNFPGRFSGRQFSNSRSEMNVSTLELGDSALYLCASSPQQGTNEKLFFGSGTQLSVL.

This CDR3 is CASTPQAGNYGYTF. Written as DNA, the CDR3 is TGTGCCAGCACCCCGCAGGCAGGGAACTATGGCTACACCTTC. V and J are TRBV5-4 and TRBJ1-2; TRBD1 is a possible D gene (5 bases). Trimming removed 6 bases at V and 2 bases at J, with 14 bases between. Germline loops: CDR1 SGHNT, CDR2 YYREEE (reference sequence). CDR3 length: 14 residues. Drawing the rest from reference TRBV5-4 and TRBJ1-2, the complete variable domain is ETGVTQSPTHLIKTRGQQVTLRCSSQSGHNTVSWYQQALGQGPQFIFQYYREEENGRGNFPPRFSGLQFPNYSSELNVNALELDDSALYLCASTPQAGNYGYTFGSGTRLTVV.

The chain is built from TRBV19 and TRBJ2-3; no firm D call. The V end was cut by 1 base, the J end by 5 bases, with 13 bases between. The germline gives CDR1 LNHDA, CDR2 SQIVND (reference sequence). The CDR3 consists of 15 residues. CDR3 loop: CASSIGDWAQDTQYF. CDR3 DNA sequence: TGTGCCAGTAGTATAGGGGATTGGGCGCAAGATACGCAGTATTTT.

This sequence joins TRBV18 and TRBJ2-1, with D unclear. V was shortened by 2 bases and J by 2 bases, with 16 bases between the two germline ends. CDR3 length: 17 residues. CDR1 and CDR2 from the germline V gene are KGHSH and LQKENI. CDR3 sequence (DNA): TGTGCCAGCTCACCATTAACCACGACCCAGGCCTACAATGAGCAGTTCTTC. As protein: CASSPLTTTQAYNEQFF.

The J gene is TRBJ1-2, the V gene TRBV10-3; 7 positions match TRBD1. J lost 2 bases, V lost 4 bases, and 10 bases had no gene match. The CDR3 is made up of 16 amino acids. Germline V gene data show CDR1 as ENHRY and CDR2 as SYGVKD. The CDR3 DNA reads as TGTGCCATCAGTGTCCTCGCGACAGGGAAAAACTATGGCTACACCTTC. Residues: CAISVLATGKNYGYTF.

The chain combines TRBV5-1 with TRBJ1-4; D is perhaps TRBD1 (6 bases). The germline V gene has CDR1 SGHRS and CDR2 YFSETQ. V was trimmed by 6 bases and J by 5 bases, leaving 11 bases between them. This CDR3 is 13 amino acids long. This CDR3 is CASTQTGNEKLFF. CDR3 DNA sequence: TGCGCCAGCACCCAAACAGGGAATGAAAAACTGTTTTTT. Based on the CDR3 plus reference TRBV5-1 and TRBJ1-4, the full variable domain is KAGVTQTPRYLIKTRGQQVTLSCSPISGHRSVSWYQQTPGQGLQFLFEYFSETQRNKGNFPGRFSGRQFSNSRSEMNVSTLELGDSALYLCASTQTGNEKLFFGSGTQLSVL.

The chain couples TRBV5-1 to TRBJ2-1; unclear D gene. V lost 0 bases to trimming and J lost 10 bases, with 14 bases between them. The CDR3 loop spans 14 amino acids. Germline-derived CDR1 and CDR2 are SGHRS and YFSETQ. CDR3 amino acids: CASSLDLGLGEQFF. The CDR3 DNA is TGCGCCAGCAGCTTGGATCTAGGGTTGGGCGAGCAGTTCTTC.

This clone was picked up one time. The sample has other DNA sequences that encode this CDR3 too. V gene TRBV30 combines with J gene TRBJ2-7; possibly TRBD1 for D (5 bases). The CDR3 contains 13 residues. Germline lookup yields CDR1 GTSNPN and CDR2 SVGIG (reference sequence). Trimming stripped 2 bases from V and 1 base from J, with 9 bases between. CDR3 bases: TGTGCCTGGAGTAGGGGCAGTTCCTACGAGCAGTACTTC. Translation gives CAWSRGSSYEQYF. Full variable domain (remainder filled in from reference TRBV30 and TRBJ2-7): SQTIHQWPATLVQPVGSPLSLECTVEGTSNPNLYWYRQAAGRGLQLLFYSVGIGQISSEVPQNLSASRPQDRQFILSSKKLLLSDSGFYLCAWSRGSSYEQYFGPGTRLTVT.

CDR3 loop: CASSLVEGGPKETQYF. CDR3 bases: TGCGCCAGCAGCTTGGTTGAGGGGGGGCCTAAGGAGACCCAGTACTTC. The chain joins TRBV5-1 to TRBJ2-5; tentatively, D is TRBD2 (7 bases). Germline-derived CDR1 and CDR2 are SGHRS and YFSETQ. The CDR3 covers 16 residues. Trimming shortened V by 0 bases and J by 5 bases, and 17 bases separated the two germline ends. Together with reference TRBV5-1 and TRBJ2-5, the CDR3 gives the full variable domain: KAGVTQTPRYLIKTRGQQVTLSCSPISGHRSVSWYQQTPGQGLQFLFEYFSETQRNKGNFPGRFSGRQFSNSRSEMNVSTLELGDSALYLCASSLVEGGPKETQYFGPGTRLLVL.

The rearrangement links TRBV11-2 to TRBJ2-7, with TRBD1 identical over 10 bases. Germline-derived CDR1 and CDR2 are SGHAT and FQNNGV. The CDR3 has 16 amino acids. J lost 2 bases, V lost 5 bases, and 9 bases had no gene match. CDR3 sequence: CASSAAVGTGAYEQYF. The CDR3, as DNA: TGTGCCAGCAGCGCCGCCGTGGGGACAGGGGCCTACGAGCAGTACTTC.

The rearrangement joins TRBV10-3 to TRBJ2-5; 10 bases are a match to TRBD2. Unmatched junction bases numbered 7, after V lost 7 bases and J lost 5 bases. Germline V CDR1 and CDR2: ENHRY, SYGVKD. This CDR3 spans 14 amino acids. CDR3 protein: CAIKAGGPMETQYF. DNA of the CDR3: TGTGCCATCAAAGCGGGAGGGCCGATGGAGACCCAGTACTTC.